This T cell receptor beta chain was identified in a study of T cell responses to AZD1222 COVID-19 vaccine. Overall study findings and caveats: Among the donors, most were white British and more were female, and clonal diversity was possibly underestimated.

With respect to this clone: As yet, its antigen is unknown.

Trimming took off 1 base at V and 6 bases at J, with 16 bases between the two ends. The CDR3 sequence is 17 residues long. Germline CDR1 SGHVS, CDR2 FQNEAQ. Assay: immunoSEQ multiplex PCR; the TCRdb copy retains only in-frame clones and omits some. The sample consists of tens of thousands of clones, about nine tenths of them appearing once. Material: peripheral blood, obtained 28 days after the second AZD1222 dose. This sequence was found in an adult who received the AZD1222 COVID-19 vaccine. This rearrangement joins TRBV7-8 to TRBJ1-6, with D possibly TRBD1 on 6 matching bases. CDR3 region: CASSLGWAQGGNSPLHF. The CDR3, as DNA: TGTGCCAGCAGCTTAGGATGGGCACAGGGAGGTAATTCACCCCTCCACTTT.